This T cell receptor beta chain appears in the sequencing data of a study of T cell responses to AZD1222 COVID-19 vaccine. Turning to this clone: Its antigen is undetermined.

Study observations and caveats: Nearly half of spike-specific TCRs reportedly target unmutated variant regions.

Data came from immunoSEQ multiplex PCR; TCRdb stores just in-frame clones and leaves some out. The sample holds 120,000 or so clones, about 87% seen once. V lost 2 bases to trimming and J lost 10 bases, with 18 bases between them. The CDR3 spans 15 residues. The germline gives CDR1 SEHNR, CDR2 FQNEAQ (reference sequence). V gene TRBV7-9 combines with J gene TRBJ1-5; D remains ambiguous. This TCR was recovered from an adult in good health. The specimen was peripheral blood, collected on day 0 of AZD1222 vaccination. The CDR3 bases are TGTGCCAGCAGCTTATCCCAGATACCTAATTTACCCCAGCATTTT. Translation gives CASSLSQIPNLPQHF. The complete variable domain, with remaining parts taken from reference TRBV7-9 and TRBJ1-5, reads DTGVSQNPRHKITKRGQNVTFRCDPISEHNRLYWYRQTLGQGPEFLTYFQNEAQLEKSRLLSDRFSAERPKGSFSTLEIQRTEQGDSAMYLCASSLSQIPNLPQHFGDGTRLSIL.